This record looks at one T cell receptor beta chain sequence and its context. The antigen remains undetermined. This entry belongs to a study of cytomegalovirus exposure and HLA in healthy donors. Points from the study as a whole: Based on reports, TCR beta sequences accurately predicted HLA-A and HLA-B alleles for most subjects. A few CMV-associated chains were confirmed in vitro to be specific for CMV antigens.

The PCR used 60 Vbeta and 13 Jbeta primers. The method was immunoSEQ multiplex PCR; TCRdb's version includes in-frame clones alone and lacks a portion of them. The sample lists more than 95,000 clones, 65% to 85% occurring once. The CDR3 is 15 amino acids. CDR1 is MDHEN and CDR2 is SYDVKM in the germline V gene. V trimming: 5 bases; J trimming: 3 bases; junction bases outside the gene matches: 4. This chain connects TRBV28 to TRBJ1-6; 7 nucleotides agree with TRBD1. This receptor was identified in a female donor in good health and CMV-seropositive. The sample taken for sequencing was PBMCs. The CDR3 loop is CASSPGQVYNSPLHF. The DNA of the CDR3 is TGTGCCAGCAGTCCTGGACAGGTCTATAATTCACCCCTCCACTTT.